The rows below give T cell receptor beta chains drawn from one sample of a study of T cell responses to AZD1222 COVID-19 vaccine. Profiling relied on immunoSEQ multiplex PCR, and the TCRdb table lists in-frame clones only, not all of them. Of about 81,000 clones in the sample, around 90% were seen once. Sequenced material: peripheral blood, taken on day 0 of AZD1222 vaccination. The receptor source for this set is an adult in good health. CDR3s include the opening cysteine and the closing phenylalanine or tryptophan.

TRBJ1-2,TRBV6-5,CASAGPTPYGYTF
TRBJ2-3,TRBV29-1,CSVGTGKSSTDTQYF
TRBJ1-2,TRBV6-5,CASSSGQEAYGYTF
TRBJ1-6,TRBV2,CASSDGGRALHF
TRBJ2-1,TRBV7-2,CASSLGGFEQFF
TRBJ1-6,TRBV6-1,CASSEMAWGDSPLHF
TRBJ2-5,TRBV29-1,CSVVILETQYF
TRBJ2-7,TRBV27,CASMGGASYEQYF
TRBJ2-7,TRBV27,CASSSWDRGAYEQYF
TRBJ2-1,TRBV10-1,CASSTLWGISYNEQFF
TRBJ2-1,TRBV10-2,CASSDDRGYNEQFF
TRBJ2-1,TRBV12-2,CASRSLTSGRVSSYNEQFF
TRBJ1-5,TRBV6-2/TRBV6-3,CASSYSASSQHF
TRBJ1-2,TRBV18,CASSPGQALYGYTF
TRBJ2-1,TRBV11-2,CASSSTGTSDYEQFF
TRBJ2-4,TRBV30,CAWSAHGGPVNIQYF
TRBJ2-3,TRBV20-1,CSATNRDTQYF
TRBJ2-1,TRBV6-2/TRBV6-3,CASSTFSGRAYNEQFF
TRBJ1-3,TRBV28,CASSNRDRDSENTIYF
TRBJ2-7,TRBV10-3,CAISANVMYEQYF
TRBJ1-1,TRBV14,CASSQEWVTEAFF
TRBJ1-4,TRBV5-5,CASSPGQETTNEKLFF
TRBJ1-1,TRBV19,CASSSRQGSNTEAFF
TRBJ2-2,TRBV7-3,CASKESGSYTGELFF
TRBJ2-7,TRBV4-1,CASSQRDGSYEQYF
TRBJ2-7,TRBV7-9,CASTTGPVDEQYF